The present entry profiles one T cell receptor beta chain with its context. The antigen remains unidentified. The entry originates in a study of beta chain features in type 1 diabetes. For the study at large: Examination of sorted cells across all samples involved around 110 million cells.

Since all of the isolated RNA was reverse transcribed, expressed TCRB transcripts were what got sequenced. The data were produced by immunoSEQ multiplex PCR, yet TCRdb's version contains in-frame clones alone and is incomplete. Of nearly 250,000 clones in the sample, 12% to 15% were seen once. The V gene lost 2 bases and the J gene lost 1 base, with 9 bases spanning the gap. CDR1 SEHNR and CDR2 FQNEAQ come from the germline V gene (reference sequence). The CDR3 has 15 amino acids. The study, taken as a whole, reports: Insertions were fewer and deletions more numerous at VDJ junctions in type 1 diabetes patients. Equally in patients and controls, shorter templates might have been favored by PCR.

The receptor was isolated from a woman aged 40 to 50 in good health. The chain uses TRBV7-9 and TRBJ1-3; D is perhaps TRBD1 (5 bases). Sequenced sample: naive CD4+ T cells from blood. The CDR3 sequence is CASSLFSGSGNTIYF. For the CDR3, the DNA is TGTGCCAGCAGCTTATTTTCAGGGTCTGGAAACACCATATATTTT.